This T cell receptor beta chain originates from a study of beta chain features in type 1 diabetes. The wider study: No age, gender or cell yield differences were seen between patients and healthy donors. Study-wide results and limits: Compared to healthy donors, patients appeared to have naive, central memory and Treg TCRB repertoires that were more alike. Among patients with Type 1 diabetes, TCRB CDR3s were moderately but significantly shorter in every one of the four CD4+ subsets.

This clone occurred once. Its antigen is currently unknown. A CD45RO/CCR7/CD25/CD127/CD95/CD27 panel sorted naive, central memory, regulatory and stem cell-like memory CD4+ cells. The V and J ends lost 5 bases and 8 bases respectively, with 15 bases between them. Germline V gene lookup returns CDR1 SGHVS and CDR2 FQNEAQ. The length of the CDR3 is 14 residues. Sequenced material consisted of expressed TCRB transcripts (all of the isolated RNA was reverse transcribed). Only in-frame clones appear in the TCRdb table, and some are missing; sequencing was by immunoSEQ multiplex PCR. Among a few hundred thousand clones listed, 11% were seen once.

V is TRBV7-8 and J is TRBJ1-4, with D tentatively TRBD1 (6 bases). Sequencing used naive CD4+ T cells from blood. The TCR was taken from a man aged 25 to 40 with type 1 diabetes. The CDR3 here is CASSRPGTREKLFF. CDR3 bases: TGTGCCAGCAGCCGGCCGGGGACAAGGGAAAAACTGTTTTTT.